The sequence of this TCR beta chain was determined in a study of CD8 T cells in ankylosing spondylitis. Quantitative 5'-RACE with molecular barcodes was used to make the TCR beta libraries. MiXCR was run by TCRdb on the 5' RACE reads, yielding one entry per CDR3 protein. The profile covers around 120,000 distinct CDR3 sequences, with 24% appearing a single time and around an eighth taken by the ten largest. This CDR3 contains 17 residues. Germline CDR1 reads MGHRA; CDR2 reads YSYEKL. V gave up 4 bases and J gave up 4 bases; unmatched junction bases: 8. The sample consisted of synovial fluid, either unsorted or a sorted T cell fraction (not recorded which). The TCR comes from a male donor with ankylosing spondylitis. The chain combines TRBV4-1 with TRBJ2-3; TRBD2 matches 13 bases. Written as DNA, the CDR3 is TGCGCCAGCAGCCCCGAACGTACTAGCGGGAGGGCAGATACGCAGTATTTT. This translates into CASSPERTSGRADTQYF.